The 21 T cell receptor beta chains given below trace back to one sample, sequenced in a study of shared clonotypes between healthy human individuals. The data were produced by immunoSEQ multiplex PCR, yet TCRdb's version contains in-frame clones alone and is incomplete. The sample lists approximately 620,000 clones, almost 97% seen once, with around 0.057% in the top ten. Sequences were obtained from naive CD4+ T cells sorted from blood. The subset denotes: CD45RA+ positively selected. These receptors came from a woman aged 25 to 39 in good health.

The chain links TRBV7-7 to TRBJ2-1, with TRBD1 matching 9 bases. The germline gives CDR1 SSHAT, CDR2 FNYEAQ (reference sequence). With V trimmed by 5 bases and J by 8 bases, 7 bases remained unmatched. CDR3 length equals 14 residues. The CDR3 sequence is CASSLRDRDDEQFF. CDR3 nucleotides: TGTGCCAGCAGCCTCCGGGACAGGGACGATGAGCAGTTCTTC.

This chain uses TRBV28 with TRBJ1-4; D is possibly TRBD1 (6 bases). This CDR3 comprises 16 residues. The V end was cut by 4 bases, the J end by 0 bases, with 12 bases between. CDR1 is MDHEN and CDR2 is SYDVKM in the germline V gene. The CDR3 DNA reads as TGTGCCAGCAGTTCGGGGGGCGCCCCAACTAATGAAAAACTGTTTTTT. Residues: CASSSGGAPTNEKLFF.

V and J are TRBV11-3 and TRBJ2-5, with D tentatively TRBD1 or TRBD2 (5 bases each). The CDR3 runs 14 residues. Germline CDR1 and CDR2: SGHNT and YENEEA. Trimming removed 4 bases at V and 4 bases at J, with 13 bases between. CDR3 in DNA: TGTGCCAGCAGCTCCACGAGGGGCTCAGAGACCCAGTACTTC. Residues: CASSSTRGSETQYF.

V usage is TRBV4-1 and J usage is TRBJ1-2, with 7 bases fitting TRBD1. Germline CDR1 MGHRA, CDR2 YSYEKL. This CDR3 spans 13 amino acids. V lost 1 base, J lost 6 bases, and 2 bases stayed unmatched. The CDR3, as DNA: TGCGCCAGCAGCCAAGCTACAGGGGATGGCTACACCTTC. Amino acid sequence: CASSQATGDGYTF.

The chain uses TRBV7-9 and TRBJ2-5; 8 bases are shared with TRBD2. Germline V CDR1 and CDR2: SEHNR, FQNEAQ (reference sequence). There are 18 residues in the CDR3. V gave up 1 base and J gave up 11 bases; unmatched junction bases: 21. As DNA, the CDR3 is TGTGCCAGCAGCTTAGTCCGGGCGAGCGGGAGTCTGGGGTGGGAGCAGTACTTC. This encodes CASSLVRASGSLGWEQYF.

The V call is TRBV7-9, the J call TRBJ2-2, with 7 bases identical to TRBD2. The CDR3 loop spans 14 amino acids. Per the germline V gene, CDR1 is SEHNR and CDR2 is FQNEAQ (reference sequence). V lost 5 bases and J lost 4; bases outside the gene matches: 4. This chain's CDR3 is CASSQGLSTGELFF. In nucleotides, the CDR3 is TGTGCCAGCAGCCAGGGACTAAGCACCGGGGAGCTGTTTTTT.

The V gene is TRBV5-1, the J gene TRBJ1-1; weak D call: TRBD1 (6 bases). The CDR3 runs to 15 residues. V was shortened by 4 bases and J by 0 bases, with 13 bases between the two germline ends. Germline CDR1 SGHRS, CDR2 YFSETQ. CDR3 DNA: TGCGCCAGCAGCACGGGGGCCAGCTTGAACACTGAAGCTTTCTTT. This encodes CASSTGASLNTEAFF.

This clone was observed a single time. The V call is TRBV27, the J call TRBJ2-3; 7 nucleotides align to TRBD2. Per germline, CDR1 MNHEY and CDR2 SMNVEV (reference sequence). V dropped 3 bases and J dropped 2; count of bases not matched to a gene: 5. The CDR3 is made up of 15 amino acids. This chain's CDR3 is CASSFRAGFTDTQYF. The CDR3 bases are TGTGCCAGCAGTTTTAGAGCGGGATTCACAGATACGCAGTATTTT.

The chain carries TRBV7-9 and TRBJ2-7, with 7 bases lining up with TRBD1. Trimming at V came to 1 base and at J to 4 bases, leaving 4 bases not matched to a gene. The CDR3 has 14 amino acids. From germline, CDR1 is SEHNR and CDR2 FQNEAQ (reference sequence). CDR3 protein: CASSLDRGSYEQYF. DNA for the CDR3: TGTGCCAGCAGCTTAGACAGGGGTTCGTACGAGCAGTACTTC.

This chain links TRBV2 with TRBJ2-2; D possibly corresponds to TRBD2 (5 bases). V was pared by 4 bases and J by 6 bases, with 21 bases between. The CDR3 extends over 17 amino acids. In germline, CDR1 is SNHLY, CDR2 FYNNEI. Here the CDR3 DNA reads TGTGCCAGCAGTGGATGGTCCAGACGGACGAGGGCCGGGGAGCTGTTTTTT. The encoded protein is CASSGWSRRTRAGELFF.

This rearrangement joins TRBV6-1 to TRBJ1-5; D call uncertain. The CDR3 extends over 15 amino acids. The germline V gene encodes CDR1 MNHNS and CDR2 SASEGT. Trimming removed 4 bases from V and 6 bases from J, with 16 bases in between. As DNA, the CDR3 is TGTGCCAGCAGTGCCTTTCCCCAAGAGGGTCAGCCCCAGCATTTT. As protein: CASSAFPQEGQPQHF.

J is TRBJ2-1 and V is TRBV28, with D unclear. This CDR3 contains 11 residues. V was trimmed by 6 bases and J by 10 bases, leaving 10 bases between them. CDR1 and CDR2 from the germline V gene are MDHEN and SYDVKM. CDR3 nucleotide sequence: TGTGCCAGCAGCTACCTGGGCGAGCAGTTCTTC. It encodes CASSYLGEQFF.

The V and J genes are TRBV6-5 and TRBJ1-1; D remains unclear. Germline V gives CDR1 MNHEY, CDR2 SVGAGI. Trimming left V 6 bases short and J 0 bases short, with 14 bases between. This CDR3 has 15 residues. The CDR3 region is CASSPFVSMNTEAFF. The CDR3 DNA reads as TGTGCCAGCAGCCCCTTTGTGAGCATGAACACTGAAGCTTTCTTT.

The chain couples TRBV4-1 to TRBJ2-1, with 15 bases aligning to TRBD2. CDR1 MGHRA and CDR2 YSYEKL come from the germline V gene. This CDR3 spans 18 amino acids. V trimming: 3 bases; J trimming: 4 bases; junction bases outside the gene matches: 7. CDR3 loop: CASSHGGTSGRSYNEQFF. The CDR3 DNA follows: TGCGCCAGCAGCCATGGAGGGACTAGCGGGAGGTCTTACAATGAGCAGTTCTTC.

V gene TRBV28 combines with J gene TRBJ2-7, with 8 bases that match TRBD1. The CDR3 loop spans 14 amino acids. Germline V CDR1 and CDR2: MDHEN, SYDVKM. The junction had 5 bases not matched to a gene; V was cut back by 7 bases and J by 0 bases. This CDR3 is CASTRTGTSYEQYF. DNA for the CDR3: TGTGCCAGCACCCGGACAGGGACCTCCTACGAGCAGTACTTC.

This chain uses TRBV15 with TRBJ1-2; D call uncertain. CDR3 length: 14 residues. Germline assignment: CDR1 LNHNV and CDR2 YYDKDF (reference sequence). V was trimmed by 11 bases and J by 7 bases, leaving 23 bases between them. The CDR3 spells CAPLTLDEEGGYTF. The DNA for the CDR3 is TGTGCCCCCCTAACCCTGGACGAGGAGGGTGGCTACACCTTC.

This CDR3 is CASRNSGTATGELFF. CDR3 sequence (DNA): TGTGCCAGCAGAAATTCCGGGACAGCCACCGGGGAGCTGTTTTTT. The V call is TRBV28, the J call TRBJ2-2; 7 bases fit TRBD1. CDR1 MDHEN and CDR2 SYDVKM come from the germline V gene. This CDR3 has 15 amino acids. The ends lost 6 bases at V and 4 bases at J; junction bases unmatched: 8.

The V and J genes are TRBV10-3 and TRBJ1-2; the D is unclear. V was cut by 5 bases and J by 2 bases, with 12 bases left in between. CDR3 length: 14 residues. Germline-derived CDR1 and CDR2 are ENHRY and SYGVKD. CDR3 in amino acids: CAISPSPGNYGYTF. The CDR3 DNA sequence: TGTGCCATCAGTCCTAGCCCGGGGAACTATGGCTACACCTTC.

The chain uses TRBV10-3 and TRBJ2-7; D gene unclear. The CDR3 length is 14 residues. Germline V gene data show CDR1 as ENHRY and CDR2 as SYGVKD. V was shortened by 2 bases and J by 4 bases, with 12 bases between the two germline ends. The CDR3 region is CAISENMGSYEQYF. Here the CDR3 DNA reads TGTGCCATCAGTGAGAATATGGGTTCGTACGAGCAGTACTTC.

The chain recombines TRBV5-4 with TRBJ2-5; 14 nucleotides line up with TRBD2. The CDR3 has 16 residues. Trimming took 4 bases from V and 6 from J; bases not matched to a gene: 8. Per germline, CDR1 SGHNT and CDR2 YYREEE (reference sequence). CDR3: CASSTGTSGSVKTQYF. The CDR3, as DNA: TGTGCCAGCAGCACAGGGACTAGCGGGAGTGTGAAGACCCAGTACTTC.

The V and J genes are TRBV28 and TRBJ2-1; 8 bases line up with TRBD1. Germline V gene data show CDR1 as MDHEN and CDR2 as SYDVKM. The CDR3 extends over 15 amino acids. The V segment lost 4 bases and the J segment 3 bases; nucleotides outside the gene matches: 5. CDR3 in DNA: TGTGCCAGCAGTTACGGACAGGGTAGCTACAATGAGCAGTTCTTC. Translated, it gives CASSYGQGSYNEQFF.